This passage covers 31 T cell receptor beta chains from one sample sequenced in a study of vaccination and CD4 T cells after COVID-19. No antigens are known for them. An Oncomine TCR Beta short-read assay was used to sequence the DNA from cultured CD4+ T cells. TCRdb ran MiXCR on the PCR reads and lists one entry per CDR3 protein. The table shows over 15,000 distinct CDR3 sequences, with 36% occurring only once. Treatment described: approximately nine-day PBMC culture with coronavirus spike peptide pools or control peptides (ViraFEST assay). The sample in question was CD4+ T cells from blood, cultured in vitro, obtained before SARS-CoV-2 vaccination. The receptors here all came from a human donor who received a COVID-19 vaccine.

This chain connects TRBV6-1 to TRBJ2-5; 13 nucleotides align to TRBD2. V lost 4 bases to trimming and J lost 5 bases; unmatched junction nucleotides: 10. The CDR3 runs 17 residues. CDR1 is MNHNS and CDR2 is SASEGT in the germline V gene. Here the CDR3 reads CASSVTSGGDPGETQYF. CDR3 DNA sequence: TGTGCCAGCAGTGTTACTAGCGGGGGGGACCCGGGGGAGACCCAGTACTTC.

The J gene is TRBJ1-6, the V gene TRBV5-1; 7 bases map to TRBD1. This CDR3 has 13 amino acids. The junction had 4 bases not matched to a gene; V was cut back by 4 bases and J by 9 bases. Germline CDR1 and CDR2: SGHRS and YFSETQ. CDR3 bases: TGCGCCAGCAGCCGGGACAGAGGTTCACCCCTCCACTTT. Translation: CASSRDRGSPLHF.

The CDR3 DNA follows: TGTGCCAGTAGTATATATGGCAGGAGCGGTCAGCCCCAGCATTTT. Translation gives CASSIYGRSGQPQHF. This chain uses TRBV19 with TRBJ1-5; D uncertain. This CDR3 is 15 amino acids long. Germline CDR1 and CDR2: LNHDA and SQIVND (reference sequence). Trimming removed 2 bases from V and 6 bases from J, with 14 bases in between. Complete variable domain (other parts from reference TRBV19 and TRBJ1-5): DGGITQSPKYLFRKEGQNVTLSCEQNLNHDAMYWYRQDPGQGLRLIYYSQIVNDFQKGDIAEGYSVSREKKESFPLTVTSAQKNPTAFYLCASSIYGRSGQPQHFGDGTRLSIL.

The DNA of the CDR3 is TGTGCCAGCGGGGATGGGACAGGGGGCGCCGAGCAGTACTTC. It specifies CASGDGTGGAEQYF. The gene calls are TRBV25-1 and TRBJ2-7, with 12 positions matching TRBD1. V lost 8 bases, J lost 6 bases, and 8 bases stayed unmatched. From germline, CDR1 is MGHDK and CDR2 SYGVNS. This CDR3 contains 14 residues.

The chain carries TRBV20-1 and TRBJ2-7; no reliable D call. The CDR3 sequence is 11 residues long. The V gene lost 0 bases and the J gene lost 2 bases, with 2 bases spanning the gap. Germline assignment: CDR1 DFQATT and CDR2 SNEGSKA (reference sequence). The DNA for the CDR3 is TGCAGTGCTAGAGATACCTACGAGCAGTACTTC. This codes for CSARDTYEQYF.

This sequence joins TRBV6-1 and TRBJ1-2; D is uncertain. Deletions cut 7 bases from V and 7 bases from J, with 25 bases between. This CDR3 region has 16 residues. The germline V gene has CDR1 MNHNS and CDR2 SASEGT. This CDR3 is CASTSRGLSGDFGYTF. The CDR3 bases are TGTGCCAGCACCTCCCGCGGCCTGAGTGGTGACTTTGGCTACACCTTC.

The chain employs TRBV2 and TRBJ1-6; weak D call: TRBD1 (6 bases). The CDR3 length is 15 residues. The germline CDR1 and CDR2 sequences are SNHLY and FYNNEI. V shed 3 bases and J shed 7 bases, with 13 bases lying between them. The CDR3 nucleotides are TGTGCCAGCAGTGAGGAGTTAGGGGGGAATTCACCCCTCCACTTT. Its translation is CASSEELGGNSPLHF.

This clonotype has more than one count but fewer than ten. The chain has TRBV6-1 and TRBJ1-6, with D possibly TRBD1 on 6 matching bases. This CDR3 is 18 amino acids long. V lost 1 base, J lost 0 bases, and 13 bases lay in between. Germline V CDR1 and CDR2: MNHNS, SASEGT. CDR3 amino acids: CASSEGWGLSSYNSPLHF. CDR3 nucleotides: TGTGCCAGCAGTGAAGGTTGGGGGCTTAGCTCCTATAATTCACCCCTCCACTTT.

This clonotype has a handful of counts. The V call is TRBV6-1, the J call TRBJ1-1, with D perhaps TRBD1 (5 bases). Germline values: CDR1 MNHNS, CDR2 SASEGT. V lost 8 bases and J lost 2, with 12 bases in between. The length of the CDR3 is 13 residues. In nucleotides, the CDR3 is TGTGCCAGCGATGCCAGGGTTAACACTGAAGCTTTCTTT. Translation: CASDARVNTEAFF.

J is TRBJ1-6 and V is TRBV12-3 or TRBV12-4, with 7 bases lining up with TRBD1. This CDR3 has 13 residues. Trimming took 5 bases from V and 10 from J; bases not matched to a gene: 5. The CDR3 reads CASSQGEDSPLHF. CDR3 coding DNA: TGTGCCAGCAGTCAGGGGGAAGACTCACCCCTCCACTTT.

This chain joins TRBV25-1 and TRBJ1-1; no clear D. The CDR3 covers 13 residues. Trimming removed 3 bases at V and 3 bases at J, with 8 bases between. The germline gives CDR1 MGHDK, CDR2 SYGVNS. The CDR3 reads CASSDSRDTEAFF. CDR3 DNA: TGTGCCAGCAGTGACAGTAGGGACACTGAAGCTTTCTTT.

The gene calls are TRBV5-1 and TRBJ2-7, with TRBD2 matching 7 bases. This CDR3 has 13 residues. V gave up 5 bases and J gave up 3 bases; unmatched junction bases: 5. Germline CDR1 reads SGHRS; CDR2 reads YFSETQ. The CDR3 here is CASRWGGLYEQYF. CDR3 nucleotides: TGCGCCAGCAGATGGGGGGGTCTCTACGAGCAGTACTTC.

In this sample, this clonotype turned up a few times. This chain links TRBV20-1 with TRBJ1-5; D is unresolved. Germline values: CDR1 DFQATT, CDR2 SNEGSKA (reference sequence). V shed 3 bases and J shed 2 bases, with 8 bases lying between them. There are 13 residues in the CDR3. CDR3 amino acids: CSARRTGNQPQHF. The DNA for the CDR3 is TGCAGTGCTAGGCGGACTGGCAATCAGCCCCAGCATTTT.

This clonotype has only a few counts. The gene calls are TRBV27 and TRBJ2-1; tentatively, D is TRBD1 (5 bases). V gave up 6 bases and J gave up 0 bases, with 9 bases separating them. The CDR3 length is 14 residues. CDR1 MNHEY and CDR2 SMNVEV come from the germline V gene (reference sequence). CDR3 nucleotides: TGTGCCAGCAGACAGGAAAGCTCCTACAATGAGCAGTTCTTC. The encoded protein is CASRQESSYNEQFF.

This clonotype came up a few times. The rearrangement uses TRBV20-1 and TRBJ1-1; no firm D call. The ends were cut back, 5 bases at V and 1 base at J, with 5 bases in the middle. The CDR3 totals 11 residues. Germline values: CDR1 DFQATT, CDR2 SNEGSKA (reference sequence). The CDR3 loop reads CSAPRNTEAFF. The CDR3 bases are TGCAGTGCTCCGAGGAACACTGAAGCTTTCTTT.

Comments on this clonotype: A junction end diverges from the germline sequence, so it may reflect a read error. The chain has TRBV6-5 and TRBJ1-2; D remains unclear. The CDR3 extends over 13 amino acids. The germline V gene has CDR1 MNHEY and CDR2 SVGAGI. In DNA, the CDR3 is TGTGGCAGCAGTTTTGGGGTTGGCTATGGCTACACCTTC. It translates to CGSSFGVGYGYTF.

This clonotype was seen more than once but under ten times. The chain employs TRBV9 and TRBJ1-6, with D tentatively TRBD1 (5 bases). CDR3 length equals 16 residues. Germline CDR1 reads SGDLS; CDR2 reads YYNGEE. The V end lost 8 bases, the J end lost 7 bases, and 22 bases lay between the germline ends. This CDR3 is CASSYLSGTVNSPLHF. The CDR3 coding sequence is TGTGCCAGTAGCTATCTCTCCGGGACTGTCAATTCACCCCTCCACTTT.

J is TRBJ2-3 and V is TRBV5-1; 13 bases are shared with TRBD2. CDR3 length: 19 residues. V gave up 0 bases and J gave up 1 base; unmatched junction bases: 8. Germline loops: CDR1 SGHRS, CDR2 YFSETQ. The CDR3 DNA sequence: TGCGCCAGCAGCTTGGTTCGGGGGACTAGCGGGGTTGGCACAGATACGCAGTATTTT. Encoded protein: CASSLVRGTSGVGTDTQYF. Full variable domain (outside the CDR3, taken from reference TRBV5-1 and TRBJ2-3): KAGVTQTPRYLIKTRGQQVTLSCSPISGHRSVSWYQQTPGQGLQFLFEYFSETQRNKGNFPGRFSGRQFSNSRSEMNVSTLELGDSALYLCASSLVRGTSGVGTDTQYFGPGTRLTVL.

This clonotype showed up just a few times. The chain has TRBV2 and TRBJ2-7; possibly TRBD2 for D (6 bases). V was pared by 3 bases and J by 5 bases, with 14 bases between. The CDR3 is made up of 14 amino acids. Germline V CDR1 and CDR2: SNHLY, FYNNEI. CDR3 DNA: TGTGCCAGCAGTGATTTGTCTAGCGAGGACGAGCAGTACTTC. Translated: CASSDLSSEDEQYF.

The genes are TRBV20-1 and TRBJ1-4; 9 bases are shared with TRBD1. CDR1 and CDR2 from the germline V gene are DFQATT and SNEGSKA (reference sequence). The V and J ends lost 1 base and 7 bases, in that order; junction bases with no gene match: 4. The CDR3 totals 14 residues. CDR3 sequence (DNA): TGCAGTGCTAGAGTACAGGGGGCGCGTGAAAAACTGTTTTTT. Protein sequence: CSARVQGAREKLFF.

This clonotype has just a few counts. This chain connects TRBV29-1 to TRBJ2-5; 7 bases are shared with TRBD1. CDR3 length equals 12 residues. With V trimmed by 6 bases and J by 4 bases, 5 bases remained unmatched. The germline V gene has CDR1 SQVTM and CDR2 ANQGSEA. CDR3 loop: CSVHRGPETQYF. As DNA, the CDR3 is TGCAGCGTCCACAGGGGTCCAGAGACCCAGTACTTC.

This clonotype was seen a few times. The genes are TRBV6-5 and TRBJ1-2; no clear D gene. Trimming shortened V by 2 bases and J by 4 bases, and 11 bases separated the two germline ends. From germline, CDR1 is MNHEY and CDR2 SVGAGI. The CDR3 has 14 amino acids. The CDR3 nucleotides read TGTGCCAGCAGTTACGAGGGCCGGGGCTATGGCTACACCTTC. Encoded protein: CASSYEGRGYGYTF.

In this sample, this clonotype turned up a few times. The chain uses TRBV10-3 and TRBJ2-5; D is possibly TRBD1 (5 bases). Germline V gene sequence: CDR1 ENHRY, CDR2 SYGVKD. Trimming took 10 bases from V and 1 from J, leaving 13 bases between them. The CDR3 has 13 amino acids. The CDR3 here is CATKGVTQETQYF. The DNA of the CDR3 is TGTGCCACCAAAGGGGTAACCCAAGAGACCCAGTACTTC.

This clonotype was observed a few times. The J gene is TRBJ2-4, the V gene TRBV7-9; D could derive from TRBD1 or TRBD2 (6 bases each). V lost 3 bases to trimming and J lost 0 bases, with 15 bases between them. Germline lookup yields CDR1 SEHNR and CDR2 FQNEAQ (reference sequence). The CDR3 runs to 17 residues. In nucleotides, the CDR3 is TGTGCCAGCAGCTTGGGGGGCGTCGGGGCAGCCAAAAACATTCAGTACTTC. Translated, it gives CASSLGGVGAAKNIQYF.

The CDR3 region is CASSESGNTEAFF. The CDR3 region has the DNA TGCGCCAGCAGTGAGTCGGGGAACACTGAAGCTTTCTTT. V and J are TRBV10-1 and TRBJ1-1; D is unclear. Germline CDR1 WNHNN, CDR2 SYGVQD (reference sequence). V lost 0 bases and J 1 base, leaving 3 bases between the germline ends. The CDR3 runs to 13 residues.

The DNA for the CDR3 is TGTGCCAGCAGCAAAGCGGACAGGTCCACAGATACGCAGTATTTT. Translating it yields CASSKADRSTDTQYF. The genes are TRBV21-1 and TRBJ2-3; no DNA check was done on the table's D call, TRBD1. TRBV21-1 represents a pseudogene. The CDR3 runs 15 residues.

This clonotype showed up just a few times. The genes are TRBV4-1 and TRBJ1-2; no clear D. Looked up from germline, CDR1 is MGHRA and CDR2 is YSYEKL. Trimming cost V 3 bases and J 7 bases, with 24 bases left between them. The CDR3 loop spans 17 amino acids. The CDR3 nucleotides are TGCGCCAGCAGCCACTTCCCCCGGGGTACCCTTCGCGGTGGCTACACCTTC. It is translated as CASSHFPRGTLRGGYTF.

This clonotype has only a few counts. The rearrangement uses TRBV11-2 and TRBJ2-3; 10 bases fit TRBD1. With 4 bases clipped from V and 2 bases from J, the junction kept 3 bases outside the gene matches. The CDR3 spans 15 residues. Per germline, CDR1 SGHAT and CDR2 FQNNGV. CDR3 bases: TGTGCCAGCAGCTCGGGACAGGGGTACACAGATACGCAGTATTTT. This sequence encodes CASSSGQGYTDTQYF. The entire variable domain, with the rest obtained from reference TRBV11-2 and TRBJ2-3, is as follows: EAGVAQSPRYKIIEKRQSVAFWCNPISGHATLYWYQQILGQGPKLLIQFQNNGVVDDSQLPKDRFSAERLKGVDSTLKIQPAKLEDSAVYLCASSSGQGYTDTQYFGPGTRLTVL.

The chain employs TRBV2 and TRBJ1-2; D is uncertain. Per germline, CDR1 SNHLY and CDR2 FYNNEI. Trimming stripped 5 bases from V and 3 bases from J, with 4 bases between. The CDR3 loop spans 11 amino acids. The CDR3 region has the DNA TGTGCCAGCAGTCAATACTATGGCTACACCTTC. Protein product: CASSQYYGYTF. The full variable domain, completed using reference TRBV2 and TRBJ1-2, is EPEVTQTPSHQVTQMGQEVILRCVPISNHLYFYWYRQILGQKVEFLVSFYNNEISEKSEIFDDQFSVERPDGSNFTLKIRSTKLEDSAMYFCASSQYYGYTFGSGTRLTVV.

This clonotype has a handful of counts. The rearrangement uses TRBV20-1 and TRBJ1-2, with TRBD1 matching 8 bases. CDR1 DFQATT and CDR2 SNEGSKA come from the germline V gene (reference sequence). J lost 6 bases, V lost 5 bases, and 14 bases had no gene match. The CDR3 contains 15 residues. The CDR3 loop is CSAPDAWTGRDGYTF. CDR3 in DNA: TGCAGTGCTCCCGACGCATGGACAGGGAGGGATGGCTACACCTTC.

This rearrangement joins TRBV12-3 or TRBV12-4 to TRBJ1-1; TRBD1 agrees at 12 bases. This CDR3 region has 14 residues. Trimming at V came to 8 bases and at J to 4 bases, leaving 5 bases not matched to a gene. Here the CDR3 DNA reads TGTGCCAGCGGGACAGGGGGCGCTTCCACTGAAGCTTTCTTT. Its translation: CASGTGGASTEAFF.